The 32 T cell receptor beta chains given below trace back to one sample, sequenced in a study of T cell repertoires in cytomegalovirus infection. TCRdb re-called the reads through MiXCR, storing one row per CDR3 protein. This table has more than 200,000 distinct CDR3 sequences, roughly 9.1% appearing once. The sequenced sample was PBMCs. All receptors come from a human donor in good health (CMV status not recorded). Some clones in this sample may be carry-over from other donors' samples.

The table lists this clonotype with many counts. This chain connects TRBV7-2 to TRBJ2-2; either TRBD1 or TRBD2 may supply D (5 bases each). The germline V gene has CDR1 SGHTA and CDR2 FQGNSA. The CDR3 has 17 residues. The V end lost 3 bases, the J end lost 5 bases, and 19 bases lay between the germline ends. CDR3 DNA sequence: TGTGCCAGCAGCTTCCTCCGATCGATGGGGGAAACCGGGGAGCTGTTTTTT. Its translation: CASSFLRSMGETGELFF.

The chain has TRBV27 and TRBJ1-5; tentative D call: TRBD1 (6 bases). Germline CDR1 MNHEY, CDR2 SMNVEV (reference sequence). V shed 6 bases and J shed 7 bases, with 22 bases lying between them. The CDR3 totals 16 residues. The CDR3 sequence: CASSHEGGPRGQPQHF. The CDR3 nucleotides are TGTGCCAGCAGCCATGAAGGGGGGCCCCGGGGACAGCCCCAGCATTTT.

J is TRBJ2-3 and V is TRBV29-1; 13 nucleotides line up with TRBD2. There are 16 residues in the CDR3. Trimming cost V 6 bases and J 2 bases; bases outside gene matches: 8. Germline-derived CDR1 and CDR2 are SQVTM and ANQGSEA. Here the CDR3 reads CSVAGLAGVPTDTQYF. The CDR3 region has the DNA TGCAGCGTGGCAGGACTAGCGGGAGTCCCCACAGATACGCAGTATTTT.

This clonotype was detected ten times or more. This chain uses TRBV5-1 with TRBJ1-4; 8 bases fit TRBD1. Per germline, CDR1 SGHRS and CDR2 YFSETQ. Unmatched junction bases numbered 10, after V lost 4 bases and J lost 5 bases. The CDR3 is made up of 16 amino acids. The CDR3 DNA reads as TGCGCCAGCAGCCCGGGGCCCGGACAGGGCAATGAAAAACTGTTTTTT. Protein product: CASSPGPGQGNEKLFF.

This chain joins TRBV6-2 or TRBV6-3 and TRBJ1-2; TRBD1 agrees at 7 bases. The CDR3 has 14 amino acids. From germline, CDR1 is MNHEY and CDR2 SVGEGT. V was pared by 6 bases and J by 8 bases, with 12 bases of the junction left unmatched. The CDR3 reads CASSYQGGERGYTF. In DNA form, the CDR3 reads TGTGCCAGCAGCTACCAGGGGGGGGAGCGAGGCTACACCTTC.

This clonotype has more than one count but fewer than ten. V is TRBV13 and J is TRBJ2-5, with TRBD2 as a possible D gene (5 bases). Trimming took 5 bases from V and 2 from J, leaving 12 bases between them. The germline V gene has CDR1 PRHDT and CDR2 FYEKMQ (reference sequence). The CDR3 consists of 14 residues. The CDR3 DNA reads as TGTGCCAGCAGCCTGGACTCGGCGCAAGAGACCCAGTACTTC. This codes for CASSLDSAQETQYF.

The chain employs TRBV14 and TRBJ1-3; 7 nucleotides line up with TRBD1. J was trimmed by 8 bases and V by 4 bases; bases with no gene match: 14. The CDR3 covers 16 residues. The germline V gene encodes CDR1 SGHDN and CDR2 FVKESK. CDR3: CASSRRLTGTGDTIYF. The CDR3 DNA reads TGTGCCAGCAGCCGAAGATTGACAGGGACCGGGGACACCATATATTTT.

This clonotype has ten or more counts. This chain connects TRBV7-2 to TRBJ1-2; perhaps TRBD1 as D (5 bases). Trimming removed 9 bases from V and 5 bases from J, with 13 bases in between. Germline V gene sequence: CDR1 SGHTA, CDR2 FQGNSA. This CDR3 is 12 amino acids long. Written as DNA, the CDR3 is TGTGCCAGTGGACAAGGAACGTATGGCTACACCTTC. This gives the protein CASGQGTYGYTF.

V usage is TRBV7-3 and J usage is TRBJ2-1; the match to TRBD2 covers 8 bases. The CDR3 extends over 14 amino acids. V trimming: 1 base; J trimming: 9 bases; junction bases outside the gene matches: 5. Germline CDR1 is SGHTA and CDR2 is FQGTGA. CDR3 DNA sequence: TGTGCCAGCAGCTTAAGCGGGGGGTTAGTTGAGCAGTTCTTC. The encoded protein is CASSLSGGLVEQFF.

This clonotype appeared many times. This sequence joins TRBV7-2 and TRBJ1-2; a possible D gene is TRBD1 (5 bases). This CDR3 has 15 amino acids. Between the trimmed V and J ends, which lost 6 bases and 2 bases, there was a span of 16 bases. Germline V gene data show CDR1 as SGHTA and CDR2 as FQGNSA. The CDR3 coding sequence is TGTGCCAGCAGGCCAGGGCCATCCCCCAACTATGGCTACACCTTC. As protein: CASRPGPSPNYGYTF.

The V and J genes are TRBV20-1 and TRBJ2-1, with 12 bases aligning to TRBD2. V shed 5 bases and J 1 base; nucleotides not matched to a gene: 6. The CDR3 is 16 residues long. Germline V CDR1 and CDR2: DFQATT, SNEGSKA (reference sequence). The CDR3 loop reads CSASELAGGSYNEQFF. The DNA of the CDR3 is TGCAGTGCTTCTGAGCTAGCGGGGGGGTCCTACAATGAGCAGTTCTTC.

This clonotype was detected ten times or more. The chain recombines TRBV7-2 with TRBJ1-1; D gene uncertain. V lost 8 bases and J 7 bases, leaving 20 bases between the germline ends. Germline V CDR1 and CDR2: SGHTA, FQGNSA. The CDR3 is 14 amino acids. In nucleotides, the CDR3 is TGTGCCAGCCGGTCAGGACGGTGGGCGAATGAAGCTTTCTTT. Translating it yields CASRSGRWANEAFF. The complete variable domain, with remaining parts taken from reference TRBV7-2 and TRBJ1-1, reads GAGVSQSPSNKVTEKGKDVELRCDPISGHTALYWYRQSLGQGLEFLIYFQGNSAPDKSGLPSDRFSAERTGGSVSTLTIQRTQQEDSAVYLCASRSGRWANEAFFGQGTRLTVV.

This clonotype was seen at least ten times. J is TRBJ2-4 and V is TRBV6-2 or TRBV6-3; 7 positions agree with TRBD1. The CDR3 spans 15 residues. J was trimmed by 7 bases and V by 2 bases; bases with no gene match: 8. Germline CDR1 and CDR2: MNHEY and SVGEGT. The CDR3 loop reads CASSYERGRGNIQYF. For the CDR3, the DNA is TGTGCCAGCAGTTACGAGAGGGGGCGCGGGAACATTCAGTACTTC.

This clonotype was observed at least ten times. V gene TRBV6-2 or TRBV6-3 combines with J gene TRBJ2-6; no firm D call. The length of the CDR3 is 14 residues. CDR1 and CDR2 from the germline V gene are MNHEY and SVGEGT. V shed 7 bases and J shed 7 bases, with 14 bases lying between them. This CDR3 is CASTDLGYANVLTF. DNA for the CDR3: TGTGCCAGCACCGACCTAGGGTACGCCAACGTCCTGACTTTC.

This clonotype came up many times. The genes are TRBV7-2 and TRBJ2-1, with D tentatively TRBD2 (7 bases). V was shortened by 5 bases and J by 9 bases, with 23 bases between the two germline ends. The CDR3 has 16 amino acids. CDR1 and CDR2 from the germline V gene are SGHTA and FQGNSA. CDR3 in amino acids: CASSPRGGSGGGEQFF. As DNA, the CDR3 is TGTGCCAGCAGCCCGAGGGGAGGTTCGGGGGGCGGTGAGCAGTTCTTC.

This clonotype has ten or more counts. The gene calls are TRBV7-6 and TRBJ2-1, with unresolved D. CDR3 length: 15 residues. Trimming removed 1 base at V and 4 bases at J, with 11 bases between. The germline V gene encodes CDR1 SGHVS and CDR2 FNYEAQ. CDR3 sequence: CASSLVGQEYNEQFF. The CDR3 DNA is TGTGCCAGCAGCTTAGTTGGTCAGGAATACAATGAGCAGTTCTTC. Variable domain in full (rest from reference TRBV7-6 and TRBJ2-1): GAGVSQSPRYKVTKRGQDVALRCDPISGHVSLYWYRQALGQGPEFLTYFNYEAQQDKSGLPNDRFSAERPEGSISTLTIQRTEQRDSAMYRCASSLVGQEYNEQFFGPGTRLTVL.

This clonotype was recorded many times. The chain uses TRBV28 and TRBJ1-6; 9 bases map to TRBD1. The J segment lost 9 bases and the V segment lost 2 bases, leaving 5 bases of the junction unmatched. CDR1 is MDHEN and CDR2 is SYDVKM in the germline V gene. This CDR3 region has 15 residues. Here the CDR3 reads CASSLRDRERSPLHF. CDR3 nucleotide sequence: TGTGCCAGCAGTTTAAGGGACAGGGAACGTTCACCCCTCCACTTT.

The chain combines TRBV7-2 with TRBJ2-7; the D call may be TRBD1 or TRBD2 (5 bases each). The ends were cut back, 7 bases at V and 6 bases at J, with 13 bases in the middle. The CDR3 is 12 residues long. CDR1 is SGHTA, CDR2 FQGNSA, per germline. The CDR3 nucleotides read TGTGCCAGCAAGGTCAGGGAGAGCGAGCAGTACTTC. Translated, it gives CASKVRESEQYF. Combining the CDR3 with reference TRBV7-2 and TRBJ2-7 gives the whole variable domain GAGVSQSPSNKVTEKGKDVELRCDPISGHTALYWYRQSLGQGLEFLIYFQGNSAPDKSGLPSDRFSAERTGGSVSTLTIQRTQQEDSAVYLCASKVRESEQYFGPGTRLTVT.

This clonotype was seen repeatedly, ten times or more. The junction and the germline gene differ at one end; a read error may be behind it. The chain has TRBV7-2 and TRBJ2-1, with 7 bases aligning to TRBD2. Germline CDR1 and CDR2: SGHTA and FQGNSA. This CDR3 has 12 residues. The CDR3 loop is CASSSSGTMGNF. The CDR3 nucleotides read TGTGCCAGCAGCTCCTCAGGGACTATGGGAAACTTC.

Details on this clonotype: A single base separates this from a much larger clone, so it may be a read error. The rearrangement links TRBV19 to TRBJ1-6, with D perhaps matching TRBD1 (6 bases). Deletions cut 5 bases from V and 11 bases from J, with 22 bases between. The CDR3 spans 16 residues. Germline loops: CDR1 LNHDA, CDR2 SQIVND (reference sequence). CDR3 residues: CASSHRGQSVRTPLHF. The CDR3, as DNA: TGTGCCAGTAGTCACCGCGGACAGTCCGTACGTACACCCCTCCACTTT.

This clonotype was detected many times. This chain links TRBV28 with TRBJ2-7, with 8 positions matching TRBD1. The CDR3 extends over 16 amino acids. Germline loops: CDR1 MDHEN, CDR2 SYDVKM. The trim removed 6 bases at V and 1 base at J, leaving 11 bases unmatched. CDR3 in amino acids: CASSPADRVRSYEQYF. In nucleotides, the CDR3 is TGTGCCAGCAGCCCCGCGGACAGGGTTAGATCCTACGAGCAGTACTTC. Full variable domain (missing parts from reference TRBV28 and TRBJ2-7): DVKVTQSSRYLVKRTGEKVFLECVQDMDHENMFWYRQDPGLGLRLIYFSYDVKMKEKGDIPEGYSVSREKKERFSLILESASTNQTSMYLCASSPADRVRSYEQYFGPGTRLTVT.

This clonotype was seen more than once but under ten times. J is TRBJ1-1 and V is TRBV28; 8 bases align to TRBD1. Losses at the gene ends were 4 bases for V and 8 bases for J; bases not matched to a gene: 15. Germline V gene sequence: CDR1 MDHEN, CDR2 SYDVKM. This CDR3 has 16 residues. CDR3 loop: CASSSDPQGGMREAFF. The CDR3 bases are TGTGCCAGCAGTTCAGACCCACAGGGGGGCATGAGAGAAGCTTTCTTT. Drawing the rest from reference TRBV28 and TRBJ1-1, the complete variable domain is DVKVTQSSRYLVKRTGEKVFLECVQDMDHENMFWYRQDPGLGLRLIYFSYDVKMKEKGDIPEGYSVSREKKERFSLILESASTNQTSMYLCASSSDPQGGMREAFFGQGTRLTVV.

The V and J genes are TRBV5-1 and TRBJ2-3; 7 nucleotides match TRBD1. The CDR3 consists of 13 residues. Germline V gene lookup returns CDR1 SGHRS and CDR2 YFSETQ. The V gene end was trimmed by 4 bases and the J gene end by 5 bases; junction bases not matched to a gene: 4. CDR3: CASSQQGRDTQYF. DNA of the CDR3: TGCGCCAGCAGCCAACAGGGGAGAGATACGCAGTATTTT.

There are many counts of this clonotype. The chain is built from TRBV4-3 and TRBJ2-1; 7 bases agree with TRBD2. CDR3 length: 14 residues. J was trimmed by 4 bases and V by 4 bases; bases with no gene match: 4. Germline V gene sequence: CDR1 LGHNA, CDR2 YSLEER. Here the CDR3 reads CASSPGLTYNEQFF. The CDR3 DNA is TGCGCCAGCAGCCCGGGACTAACGTACAATGAGCAGTTCTTC.

This clonotype was seen many times. The gene calls are TRBV20-1 and TRBJ1-1; TRBD1 might be the D (5 bases). The V gene lost 6 bases and the J gene lost 3 bases, with 17 bases spanning the gap. This CDR3 is built from 14 residues. Germline V gene data show CDR1 as DFQATT and CDR2 as SNEGSKA (reference sequence). CDR3 in amino acids: CSARKWGDDTEAFF. In DNA, the CDR3 is TGCAGTGCCCGTAAGTGGGGGGACGACACTGAAGCTTTCTTT.

This clonotype was detected ten times or more. This rearrangement joins TRBV6-5 to TRBJ1-5, with 10 bases identical to TRBD1. This CDR3 is 16 amino acids long. V lost 6 bases to trimming and J lost 2 bases; unmatched junction nucleotides: 7. CDR1 and CDR2 (germline): MNHEY, SVGAGI. The CDR3 bases are TGTGCCAGCAGACCCGGGACAGGGGCGCGCAATCAGCCCCAGCATTTT. It yields the protein CASRPGTGARNQPQHF.

This clonotype was counted ten times or more. The chain is built from TRBV11-2 and TRBJ1-1; D remains unclear. The CDR3 totals 15 residues. CDR1 is SGHAT and CDR2 is FQNNGV in the germline V gene. V was cut by 1 base and J by 5 bases, with 14 bases left in between. The CDR3 sequence: CASSLGGRRSTEAFF. CDR3 nucleotide sequence: TGTGCCAGCAGCTTAGGAGGGCGCCGGTCGACTGAAGCTTTCTTT. The whole variable domain, remainder taken from reference TRBV11-2 and TRBJ1-1, is EAGVAQSPRYKIIEKRQSVAFWCNPISGHATLYWYQQILGQGPKLLIQFQNNGVVDDSQLPKDRFSAERLKGVDSTLKIQPAKLEDSAVYLCASSLGGRRSTEAFFGQGTRLTVV.

This clonotype came up many times. The rearrangement joins TRBV4-1 to TRBJ2-1; D not resolved. Trimming removed 0 bases at V and 0 bases at J, with 6 bases between. CDR3 length: 15 amino acids. Per the germline V gene, CDR1 is MGHRA and CDR2 is YSYEKL. The CDR3 coding sequence is TGCGCCAGCAGCCAAGACGGAGTCTCCTACAATGAGCAGTTCTTC. Protein product: CASSQDGVSYNEQFF.

This clonotype was recorded at least ten times. CDR3 loop: CASSLVNRAYEQYF. The DNA for the CDR3 is TGTGCCAGCAGCTTAGTGAACAGGGCCTACGAGCAGTACTTC. This chain links TRBV7-2 with TRBJ2-7; maybe TRBD1 (6 bases). The CDR3 consists of 14 residues. CDR1 and CDR2 from the germline V gene are SGHTA and FQGNSA. With 1 base removed from V and 2 bases from J, the gap between germline ends came to 9 bases.

This clonotype was seen repeatedly, ten times or more. This chain joins TRBV20-1 and TRBJ2-1; D might be TRBD1 (7 bases). CDR3 size: 13 residues. The germline CDR1 and CDR2 sequences are DFQATT and SNEGSKA (reference sequence). The V end was cut by 5 bases, the J end by 5 bases, with 13 bases between. The CDR3 sequence: CSAAGQTNNEQFF. The CDR3 DNA sequence: TGCAGTGCTGCGGGACAGACCAACAATGAGCAGTTCTTC.

This clonotype has just a few counts. The chain is built from TRBV28 and TRBJ2-5, with 12 bases that match TRBD2. The CDR3 totals 17 residues. Trimming removed 3 bases from V and 4 bases from J; junction bases left unmatched: 9. Germline V gene sequence: CDR1 MDHEN, CDR2 SYDVKM. Here the CDR3 DNA reads TGTGCCAGCAGTTTTTTGTCTAGCGGGGGGGCCGGAGAGACCCAGTACTTC. Its translation is CASSFLSSGGAGETQYF.

Ten or more counts support this clonotype. V gene TRBV11-2 combines with J gene TRBJ2-1, with D tentatively TRBD2 (6 bases). Germline CDR1 is SGHAT and CDR2 is FQNNGV. The CDR3 loop spans 15 amino acids. The V end was cut by 1 base, the J end by 4 bases, with 11 bases between. The CDR3 spells CASSLGAGGYNEQFF. The CDR3 DNA is TGTGCCAGCAGCTTAGGGGCCGGGGGATACAATGAGCAGTTCTTC.